A selection of T cell receptor beta chains follows, all from one sample in a study of T cells in Graves' hyperthyroidism and ophthalmopathy. In TCRdb, the multiplex PCR reads were re-called with MiXCR into one record per CDR3 protein. The sample includes roughly 700,000 distinct CDR3 sequences, around 15% of them seen just once. Sequenced input: blood. These receptors all stem from a middle-aged man with Graves' hyperthyroidism. CDR3s include the opening cysteine and the closing phenylalanine or tryptophan. A D gene is named only where the DNA matches it firmly. Not all rows give a size; the values are once, few, many and, for expanded clones, a class.

j_gene	v_gene	d_gene	abundance	CDR3nt	CDR3aa
TRBJ2-1	TRBV6-5	NA	NA	TGTGCCAGCAGTTCCTCTCCACCTTCAACGGATGAGCAGTTCTTC	CASSSSPPSTDEQFF
TRBJ2-7	TRBV4-1	TRBD2	few	TGCGCCAGCAGCCAACCGGGACTAGAAGACGAGCAGTACTTC	CASSQPGLEDEQYF
TRBJ2-1	TRBV25-1	TRBD2	NA	TGTGCCAGCAGTGACGGCACTCTAGCGGGAGTATCTTACAATGAGCAGTTCTTC	CASSDGTLAGVSYNEQFF
TRBJ1-6	TRBV11-2	TRBD1	NA	TGTGCCAGCAGGGAACAGGGGCGGAATTCACCCCTCCACTTT	CASREQGRNSPLHF
TRBJ2-5	TRBV9	NA	NA	TGTGCCAGCAGCGTAGCACTGCAAGAGACCCAGTACTTC	CASSVALQETQYF
TRBJ2-7	TRBV7-2	TRBD2	many	TGTGCCAGCAGCTGGCTTGCGGGAGGGTTTTACGAGCAGTACTTC	CASSWLAGGFYEQYF
TRBJ2-7	TRBV20-1	TRBD1	few	TGCAGTGCTGCACAGGGGGCGGTCGAGCAGTACTTC	CSAAQGAVEQYF
TRBJ1-5	TRBV28	TRBD1	NA	TGTGCCAGCAGCACGGCAGGGGGCCACAACAATCAGCCCCAGCATTTT	CASSTAGGHNNQPQHF
TRBJ2-2	TRBV7-2	NA	many	TGTGCCAGCAGCTTGGCTCCGTGGTTCGGGGAGCTGTTTTTT	CASSLAPWFGELFF
TRBJ2-1	TRBV7-9	NA	NA	TGTGCCAGCAGCCATCAATCGTGGGATGAGCAGTTCTTC	CASSHQSWDEQFF
TRBJ2-1	TRBV6-2/TRBV6-3	NA	few	TGTGCCAGCAGGACAAGCAGCACTGGGGGTGAGCAGTTCTTC	CASRTSSTGGEQFF
TRBJ1-5	TRBV19	NA	few	TGTGCCAGTAGTATAGTGCAGGGCTCATTAAATCAGCCCCAGCATTTT	CASSIVQGSLNQPQHF
TRBJ2-1	TRBV2	TRBD1	many	TGTGCCAGCAGTGGGGACAGGTACAATGAGCAGTTCTTC	CASSGDRYNEQFF
TRBJ2-7	TRBV6-1	TRBD1	NA	TGTGCCAGCAGTGGGACCGGGACAGGGACCTACGAGCAGTACTTC	CASSGTGTGTYEQYF
TRBJ2-5	TRBV11-2	TRBD2	NA	TGTGCCAGCAGCCCGACGGGCGGGAGTAGAGAGACCCGGTACTTC	CASSPTGGSRETRYF
TRBJ1-1	TRBV6-1	TRBD1	NA	TGTGCCAGCAGGCCAGAGCCGCTGCTACAGGGGGACACTGAAGCTTTCTTT	CASRPEPLLQGDTEAFF
TRBJ1-5	TRBV7-8	TRBD1	few	TGTGCCAGCAGCCTCTCTGGACAGGGCTGGAATCAGCCCCAGCATTTT	CASSLSGQGWNQPQHF
TRBJ2-5	TRBV20-1	NA	many	TGCAGTGCTAGAGATCTGGCCAGAACGCAAGAGACCCAGTACTTC	CSARDLARTQETQYF
TRBJ1-1	TRBV5-1	NA	many	TGCGCCAGCAGCTTGGCCGGGTCGAACACTGAAGCTTTCTTT	CASSLAGSNTEAFF
TRBJ2-1	TRBV7-6	NA	few	TGTGCCAGCAGCCCCGTATTAGTAGTCAATGAGCAGTTCTTC	CASSPVLVVNEQFF
TRBJ2-1	TRBV7-9	NA	many	TGTGCCAGCAGCCAGAGGGGTGACTACAATGAGCAGTTCTTC	CASSQRGDYNEQFF
TRBJ1-3	TRBV6-1	NA	NA	TGTGCCAGCAGTCGGAGGGGGTTAGATGGAAACACCATATATTTT	CASSRRGLDGNTIYF
TRBJ2-7	TRBV5-1	NA	NA	TGCGCCAGCATGCCAAGCGCGAGCTCCTACGAGCACTACTTC	CASMPSASSYEHYF
TRBJ2-7	TRBV20-1	TRBD1	many	TGCAGTGCTAGGGGACAGGGGTTTTTGGACGAGCAGTACTTC	CSARGQGFLDEQYF
TRBJ2-7	TRBV3-1	TRBD1	NA	TGTGCCAGCAGCCAACGGAGGGGACAGGGGTTTTCCTACGAGCAGTACTTC	CASSQRRGQGFSYEQYF
TRBJ2-1	TRBV27	NA	many	TGTGCCAGCAGTTTATCGGGGACTCTTATTGAGCAGTTCTTC	CASSLSGTLIEQFF
TRBJ2-7	TRBV19	TRBD2	NA	TGTGCCAGTAGTATAGCGGGAGGGGCTAACTCCTACGAGCAGTACTTC	CASSIAGGANSYEQYF
TRBJ2-5	TRBV2	NA	NA	TGTGCCAGCAGTGATATCGCCGGGTACCAAGAGACCCAGTACTTC	CASSDIAGYQETQYF
TRBJ2-7	TRBV20-1	TRBD1	many	TGCAGTGCTTATGGACAGGGCCAAGCCTCCTACGAGCAGTACTTC	CSAYGQGQASYEQYF
TRBJ2-1	TRBV18	TRBD1	few	TGTGCCAGCTCAAGACAGGGCGGTCTATACAATGAGCAGTTCTTC	CASSRQGGLYNEQFF
TRBJ1-1	TRBV20-1	NA	many	TGCAGTGCCATGGGACGGGCGTTCACTGAAGCTTTCTTT	CSAMGRAFTEAFF
TRBJ1-1	TRBV28	TRBD1	many	TGTGCCACCGACAGGGGCGATGAAGCTTTCTTT	CATDRGDEAFF
TRBJ1-1	TRBV12-5	NA	many	TGTGCTAGTGGCCCGGGGACAAATAGGGCTTTCTTT	CASGPGTNRAFF
TRBJ2-1	TRBV28	NA	few	TGTGCCAGCAGGTTCCCTGACTGGAATGAGCAGTTCTTC	CASRFPDWNEQFF
TRBJ2-7	TRBV20-1	NA	many	TGCAGTGCAAAAGGAGATGCGGGATCCTACGAGCAGTACTTC	CSAKGDAGSYEQYF
TRBJ2-5	TRBV4-3	NA	NA	TGCGCCAGCAGCCAAGGTTGGGGTGGAAAGACCCAGTACTTC	CASSQGWGGKTQYF
TRBJ1-5	TRBV19	NA	NA	TGTGCCAGTAGTATTACTGGCCAGCGAAATCACCCCCAGCATTTT	CASSITGQRNHPQHF
TRBJ1-4	TRBV28	TRBD1	many	TGTGCCAGCAGTTTGACTCAGGGGGCGCCTAATGAAAAACTGTTTTTT	CASSLTQGAPNEKLFF
TRBJ2-3	TRBV5-1	NA	few	TGCGCCAGCAGCAAGGGGCCTCAGGCTGGAGATACGCAGTATTTT	CASSKGPQAGDTQYF
TRBJ2-5	TRBV18	NA	many	TGTGCCAGCAGCCCCCCTGGGGAGACCCAGTACTTC	CASSPPGETQYF
TRBJ1-2	TRBV7-9	TRBD1	many	TGTGCCAGCAGCTTAGGACAGGGAGTGGAATATGGCTACACCTTC	CASSLGQGVEYGYTF
TRBJ1-4	TRBV30	TRBD1	once	TGTGCCTGGAGTACAGGACAGGGTGCTGAAAAACTGTTTTTT	CAWSTGQGAEKLFF
TRBJ2-7	TRBV30	NA	few	TGTGCCTGGAGTCCCTGGACTTACGAGCAGTACTTC	CAWSPWTYEQYF
TRBJ1-2	TRBV2	TRBD1	many	TGTGCCAGCAGTGAAATGGACAGGGCAAACTATGGCTACACCTTC	CASSEMDRANYGYTF
TRBJ2-4	TRBV10-2	NA	NA	TGCGCCAGCAGTGAGTCCCTTACTAGTGTTGAGTACTTC	CASSESLTSVEYF
TRBJ1-1	TRBV19	NA	NA	TGTGCCAGTACCCCCGGGGGGCGCCTTATGAACACTGAAGCTTTCTTT	CASTPGGRLMNTEAFF